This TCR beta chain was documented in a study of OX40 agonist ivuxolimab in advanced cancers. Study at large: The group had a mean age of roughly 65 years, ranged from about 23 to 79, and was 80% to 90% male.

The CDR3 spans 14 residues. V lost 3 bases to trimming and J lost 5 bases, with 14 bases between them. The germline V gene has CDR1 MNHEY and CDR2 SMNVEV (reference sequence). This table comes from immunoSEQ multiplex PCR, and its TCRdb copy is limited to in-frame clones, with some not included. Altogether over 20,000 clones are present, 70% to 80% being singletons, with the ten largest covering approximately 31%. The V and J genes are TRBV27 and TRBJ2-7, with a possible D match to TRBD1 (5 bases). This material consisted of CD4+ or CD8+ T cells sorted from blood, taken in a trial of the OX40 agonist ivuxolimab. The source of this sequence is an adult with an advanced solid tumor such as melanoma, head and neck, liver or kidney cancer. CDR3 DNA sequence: TGTGCCAGCAGTTTGGGGCCGACAGTGAACGAGCAGTACTTC. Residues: CASSLGPTVNEQYF.